Below are 32 T cell receptor beta chains sequenced from a single sample in a study of cytomegalovirus exposure and HLA in healthy donors. PCR used 60 Vbeta primers and 13 Jbeta primers. Assay used: immunoSEQ multiplex PCR; TCRdb lists only in-frame clones, some missing. The table lists tens of thousands of clones, around 85% of them singletons, with approximately 1.7% in the top ten. Sequencing input: PBMCs. These receptors all stem from a man aged 40-49 years in good health and CMV-seronegative.

The J gene is TRBJ1-2, the V gene TRBV5-8; the match to TRBD1 covers 9 bases. Trimming took 0 bases from V and 4 from J; bases not matched to a gene: 4. Germline CDR1 and CDR2: SGHTS and YDEGEE. This CDR3 is 15 amino acids long. For the CDR3, the DNA is TGTGCCAGCAGCTTGGCGGGACAGGGACCCTATGGCTACACCTTC. It codes for CASSLAGQGPYGYTF.

The V gene is TRBV5-1, the J gene TRBJ2-5; 9 bases agree with TRBD2. V shed 7 bases, J shed 5 bases, and the junction held 12 bases outside the gene matches. Germline V gene data show CDR1 as SGHRS and CDR2 as YFSETQ. This CDR3 spans 15 amino acids. CDR3 sequence: CASSRWRGGTETQYF. The CDR3 nucleotides are TGCGCCAGCTCGAGGTGGCGGGGGGGGACGGAGACCCAGTACTTC.

The chain recombines TRBV6-1 with TRBJ1-6; a weak D match, TRBD1 (6 bases). Trimming shortened V by 11 bases and J by 3 bases, and 17 bases separated the two germline ends. CDR1 and CDR2 from the germline V gene are MNHNS and SASEGT. CDR3 length: 15 residues. CDR3 nucleotides: TGTGCCCTCAGCAAGGCAGGGGACTATAATTCACCCCTCCACTTT. This encodes CALSKAGDYNSPLHF.

This clone was seen once. For the CDR3, the DNA is TGCGCCAGCAGCTTGGACGGGGTACCCAATCAGCCCCAGCATTTT. This codes for CASSLDGVPNQPQHF. V is TRBV5-1 and J is TRBJ1-5, with unresolved D. Germline V gene data show CDR1 as SGHRS and CDR2 as YFSETQ. The V gene lost 0 bases and the J gene lost 3 bases, with 10 bases spanning the gap. This CDR3 comprises 15 residues.

This clone showed up just once. The rearrangement links TRBV9 to TRBJ1-1; D is ambiguous. This CDR3 has 15 residues. Germline V gene data show CDR1 as SGDLS and CDR2 as YYNGEE. V gave up 3 bases and J gave up 4 bases, with 16 bases separating them. The CDR3 coding sequence is TGTGCCAGCAGCGCCGTCGAAGCGGTGACCACTGAAGCTTTCTTT. Translating gives CASSAVEAVTTEAFF.

The chain carries TRBV2 and TRBJ2-3; a possible D gene is TRBD1 (5 bases). The CDR3 sequence is 15 residues long. Germline loops: CDR1 SNHLY, CDR2 FYNNEI. The germline V and J ends were trimmed by 5 bases and 3 bases, with 15 bases remaining between them. The CDR3: CASSNRQSSTDTQYF. The CDR3 region has the DNA TGTGCCAGCAGTAACAGACAGAGCTCGACAGATACGCAGTATTTT.

The chain joins TRBV25-1 to TRBJ2-7, with D possibly matching TRBD2 (6 bases). The CDR3 covers 13 residues. Germline loops: CDR1 MGHDK, CDR2 SYGVNS. Trimming shortened V by 3 bases and J by 12 bases, and 18 bases separated the two germline ends. The CDR3 DNA reads TGTGCCAGCAGTGACCGACGGGGGAGTGTTCCGTACTTC. This sequence encodes CASSDRRGSVPYF.

The chain is built from TRBV4-3 and TRBJ1-1; tentative D call: TRBD1 (5 bases). CDR3 length: 14 amino acids. The germline V and J ends were trimmed by 2 bases and 7 bases, with 14 bases remaining between them. Germline-derived CDR1 and CDR2 are LGHNA and YSLEER. In DNA, the CDR3 is TGCGCCAGCAGCCAACTAGCAGGGAGGGATGAAGCTTTCTTT. This sequence encodes CASSQLAGRDEAFF.

This clone was observed a few times. V and J are TRBV6-6 and TRBJ1-3; no definite D call. V lost 4 bases and J lost 7, with 8 bases in between. Germline V gene lookup returns CDR1 MNHNY and CDR2 SVGAGI (reference sequence). The CDR3 extends over 12 amino acids. The CDR3 here is CASSLSFNTIYF. The CDR3 DNA is TGTGCCAGCAGTTTATCGTTCAACACCATATATTTT.

The chain couples TRBV11-3 to TRBJ2-2; D might be TRBD1 (5 bases). CDR1 is SGHNT and CDR2 is YENEEA in the germline V gene. The CDR3 spans 16 residues. V dropped 6 bases and J dropped 4 bases, with 18 bases sitting between them. The chain's CDR3 is CASSLGATLSTGELFF. The CDR3 nucleotides are TGTGCCAGCAGTCTAGGGGCTACTCTAAGCACCGGGGAGCTGTTTTTT.

The rearrangement joins TRBV28 to TRBJ1-5, with 7 bases that match TRBD1. V was pared by 3 bases and J by 7 bases, with 12 bases of the junction left unmatched. Germline CDR1 and CDR2: MDHEN and SYDVKM. The CDR3 is 16 residues long. The CDR3 DNA sequence: TGTGCCAGCAGTTTCATTATTTCTGACAGGGAACAGCCCCAGCATTTT. It codes for CASSFIISDREQPQHF.

This clone was observed once. The chain combines TRBV5-1 with TRBJ2-7; no firm D call. CDR1 and CDR2 (germline): SGHRS, YFSETQ. CDR3 length equals 13 residues. With 0 bases removed from V and 0 bases from J, the gap between germline ends came to 4 bases. The CDR3 region is CASSLAPSYEQYF. In nucleotides, the CDR3 is TGCGCCAGCAGCTTGGCTCCCTCCTACGAGCAGTACTTC. The entire variable domain, with the rest obtained from reference TRBV5-1 and TRBJ2-7, is as follows: KAGVTQTPRYLIKTRGQQVTLSCSPISGHRSVSWYQQTPGQGLQFLFEYFSETQRNKGNFPGRFSGRQFSNSRSEMNVSTLELGDSALYLCASSLAPSYEQYFGPGTRLTVT.

The chain combines TRBV2 with TRBJ1-5, with a possible D match to TRBD1 (5 bases). V shed 7 bases and J shed 3 bases, with 10 bases lying between them. Per germline, CDR1 SNHLY and CDR2 FYNNEI. This CDR3 is built from 13 residues. In DNA, the CDR3 is TGTGCCAGCAATAGACAGAACAATCAGCCCCAGCATTTT. It specifies CASNRQNNQPQHF.

The chain couples TRBV15 to TRBJ1-1; no clear D gene. The germline V gene has CDR1 LNHNV and CDR2 YYDKDF (reference sequence). V was cut by 0 bases and J by 1 base, with 9 bases left in between. The CDR3 spans 15 residues. CDR3 nucleotides: TGTGCCACCAGCAGAGACGGAGGGAGGAACACTGAAGCTTTCTTT. Translation: CATSRDGGRNTEAFF.

This clone showed up just a few times. V is TRBV6-1 and J is TRBJ1-2; 7 nucleotides match TRBD1. The trim removed 2 bases at V and 4 bases at J, leaving 13 bases unmatched. CDR1 is MNHNS, CDR2 SASEGT, per germline. This CDR3 region has 17 residues. The CDR3 region is CASSESVGQSSFYGYTF. In nucleotides, the CDR3 is TGTGCCAGCAGTGAATCAGTGGGACAGTCCAGTTTCTATGGCTACACCTTC.

This clone was counted once. V and J are TRBV6-5 and TRBJ1-1, with D perhaps matching TRBD1 (5 bases). The germline V and J ends were trimmed by 0 bases and 5 bases, with 16 bases remaining between them. This CDR3 spans 16 amino acids. CDR1 and CDR2 (germline): MNHEY, SVGAGI. The CDR3 DNA follows: TGTGCCAGCAGTTACTCCTTAGGGGCGCGACGAACTGAAGCTTTCTTT. The encoded protein is CASSYSLGARRTEAFF.

The rearrangement joins TRBV5-4 to TRBJ1-1; possibly TRBD1 for D (6 bases). The CDR3 sequence is 13 residues long. The germline V gene has CDR1 SGHNT and CDR2 YYREEE (reference sequence). Between the trimmed V and J ends, which lost 4 bases and 8 bases, there was a span of 15 bases. CDR3 amino acids: CASSLGQRVEAFF. CDR3 coding DNA: TGTGCCAGCAGCCTAGGACAGAGAGTGGAAGCTTTCTTT.

A single count supports this clone. The genes are TRBV4-3 and TRBJ1-6; 8 nucleotides agree with TRBD1. From germline, CDR1 is LGHNA and CDR2 YSLEER. CDR3 size: 16 residues. V lost 2 bases to trimming and J lost 8 bases; unmatched junction nucleotides: 8. The CDR3: CASSQRTPRGHSPLHF. In nucleotides, the CDR3 is TGCGCCAGCAGCCAAAGAACTCCCAGGGGGCATTCACCCCTCCACTTT.

The V call is TRBV7-3, the J call TRBJ2-5; D not certain. The CDR3 runs 13 residues. CDR1 SGHTA and CDR2 FQGTGA come from the germline V gene. Trimming shortened V by 5 bases and J by 3 bases, and 10 bases separated the two germline ends. CDR3 sequence (DNA): TGTGCCAGCAGCCAATCTACGGAAGAGACCCAGTACTTC. Translated: CASSQSTEETQYF. Filled out from reference TRBV7-3 and TRBJ2-5, the complete variable domain reads GAGVSQTPSNKVTEKGKYVELRCDPISGHTALYWYRQSLGQGPEFLIYFQGTGAADDSGLPNDRFFAVRPEGSVSTLKIQRTERGDSAVYLCASSQSTEETQYFGPGTRLLVL.

The CDR3 loop is CASSRGGYYEQYF. In nucleotides, the CDR3 is TGTGCCAGCAGCCGGGGGGGTTACTACGAGCAGTACTTC. The chain has TRBV7-2 and TRBJ2-7; 8 bases fit TRBD2. Losses at the gene ends were 5 bases for V and 3 bases for J; bases not matched to a gene: 3. This CDR3 region has 13 residues. The germline V gene encodes CDR1 SGHTA and CDR2 FQGNSA.

This clone was seen once. The genes are TRBV9 and TRBJ1-2; the D is unclear. The CDR3 covers 15 residues. CDR1 and CDR2 (germline): SGDLS, YYNGEE. V was clipped by 0 bases and J by 0 bases, with 9 bases between them. CDR3: CASSVDSSANYGYTF. The CDR3 DNA reads TGTGCCAGCAGCGTAGACAGCTCAGCTAACTATGGCTACACCTTC.

This clone was counted between two and nine times. The CDR3 loop reads CASSIPGAGANVLTF. CDR3 bases: TGTGCCAGCAGTATTCCCGGGGCTGGGGCCAACGTCCTGACTTTC. The V call is TRBV6-5, the J call TRBJ2-6; D is possibly TRBD2 (5 bases). V shed 5 bases and J shed 2 bases, with 10 bases lying between them. Per germline, CDR1 MNHEY and CDR2 SVGAGI. This CDR3 has 15 amino acids.

The V call is TRBV5-1, the J call TRBJ1-1, with 12 bases lining up with TRBD1. This CDR3 is 14 amino acids long. Looked up from germline, CDR1 is SGHRS and CDR2 is YFSETQ. The V and J ends lost 4 bases and 12 bases, in that order; junction bases with no gene match: 10. CDR3 bases: TGCGCCAGCAGCCGGGGACAGGGGGCTGGTGTTACTTTCTTT. As protein: CASSRGQGAGVTFF.

This clone has a handful of counts. The chain combines TRBV6-6 with TRBJ1-1; tentatively, D is TRBD1 (6 bases). This CDR3 spans 15 amino acids. The germline V and J ends were trimmed by 7 bases and 1 base, with 16 bases remaining between them. Germline assignment: CDR1 MNHNY and CDR2 SVGAGI (reference sequence). The CDR3 DNA reads TGTGCCAGCACCGACGCGGACAGATCGAACACTGAAGCTTTCTTT. Translating it yields CASTDADRSNTEAFF.

CDR3 DNA: TGTGCCAGCAGCTTTAGGGGAAGCGCCTACGAGCAGTACGTC. Amino acid sequence: CASSFRGSAYEQYV. The rearrangement links TRBV7-2 to TRBJ2-7; TRBD1 is a possible D gene (5 bases). Trimming removed 3 bases at V and 2 bases at J, with 11 bases between. The V gene's germline CDR1 is SGHTA and CDR2 FQGNSA. The CDR3 sequence is 14 residues long.

The chain recombines TRBV9 with TRBJ2-5; TRBD2 matches 11 bases. CDR1 SGDLS and CDR2 YYNGEE come from the germline V gene. J gave up 5 bases and V 0 bases, and 3 bases lay outside the gene matches. The length of the CDR3 is 15 residues. CDR3 sequence reads: CASSVGSGGAETQYF. The CDR3 nucleotides are TGTGCCAGCAGCGTAGGTAGCGGGGGGGCGGAGACCCAGTACTTC.

The chain is built from TRBV14 and TRBJ2-2; D might be TRBD2 (5 bases). The V gene lost 1 base and the J gene lost 3 bases, with 6 bases spanning the gap. The CDR3 extends over 14 amino acids. Looked up from germline, CDR1 is SGHDN and CDR2 is FVKESK. The CDR3, as DNA: TGTGCCAGCAGCCAAGTGCGGGACACCGGGGAGCTGTTTTTT. Protein product: CASSQVRDTGELFF.

This clone was seen a few times. J is TRBJ1-4 and V is TRBV5-4; 9 bases line up with TRBD1. This CDR3 spans 14 amino acids. Germline loops: CDR1 SGHNT, CDR2 YYREEE (reference sequence). V lost 5 bases to trimming and J lost 5 bases; unmatched junction nucleotides: 4. The CDR3 region has the DNA TGTGCCAGCAGTATCGGGACAGGGAATGAAAAACTGTTTTTT. Translation gives CASSIGTGNEKLFF.

This rearrangement joins TRBV12-5 to TRBJ2-3, with no clear D. Trimming removed 2 bases at V and 1 base at J, with 7 bases between. Germline CDR1 is LGHNT and CDR2 is FRNRAP. CDR3 length: 14 amino acids. The CDR3 here is CASGLLAGTDTQYF. As DNA, the CDR3 is TGTGCTAGTGGTTTGTTGGCGGGCACAGATACGCAGTATTTT.

The chain carries TRBV28 and TRBJ1-3, with unresolved D. This CDR3 region has 12 residues. The germline gives CDR1 MDHEN, CDR2 SYDVKM. The germline V and J ends were trimmed by 6 bases and 4 bases, with 7 bases remaining between them. CDR3 loop: CASRSSGNTIYF. CDR3 in DNA: TGTGCCAGCAGGAGCTCCGGAAACACCATATATTTT.

The chain uses TRBV5-6 and TRBJ2-5; D is perhaps TRBD1 (5 bases). The J call is in doubt because the DNA end fits TRBJ2-7 better. Germline V gene lookup returns CDR1 SGHDT and CDR2 YYEEEE. This CDR3 has 16 amino acids. The CDR3 sequence is CASNPKYRGRLYEQYF. In DNA, the CDR3 is TGTGCCAGCAACCCCAAGTATAGGGGCCGTTTATACGAGCAGTACTTC.

This chain links TRBV6-1 with TRBJ1-2, with 9 nucleotides matching TRBD1. Germline V CDR1 and CDR2: MNHNS, SASEGT. This CDR3 spans 16 amino acids. Unmatched junction bases numbered 8, after V lost 2 bases and J lost 4 bases. The CDR3 protein is CASSESGQGRIYGYTF. The CDR3 DNA is TGTGCCAGCAGTGAATCGGGACAGGGAAGAATCTATGGCTACACCTTC.